The entry below describes one T cell receptor beta chain. Its cognate antigen has yet to be identified. No much larger clonotype is one base removed from it; base qualities were not supplied. The data originate from a study of PD-1 blockade in classical Hodgkin lymphoma (dated by TCRdb to about 2020). Notes on the research overall: Nivolumab dosing was 3 mg/kg intravenously every 2 weeks, continuing until either disease progression or unacceptable toxicity. To define a peripheral blood immune signature of response to PD-1 blockade in classical Hodgkin lymphoma, the study combined TCR beta sequencing with CyTOF. Here is what the overall study found, with its caveats: Only a single clinical trial cohort was studied, and what caused the repertoire differences, possibly disease activity or prior therapy, remained undefined. Baseline TCR diversity was reported to be lower in newly diagnosed patients than in healthy donors and to be lower still in relapsed/refractory patients. Baseline diversity similar to that of newly diagnosed patients was observed in trial patients achieving complete response, whereas significantly lower diversity was observed in partial responders and progressors. A significant rise by C4D1 was seen in CD4+ but not CD8+ TCR diversity (p=0.0027 vs p=0.16), with the rise being most apparent in complete responders (p=0.02). Lower diversity was observed in patients in whom nivolumab was started less than 1 year after ASCT, and these patients were excluded from later analyses so that confounding by immune reconstitution would be avoided.

The sample's time point, from its label and the paper: cycle 4 day 1 (C4D1), after five to seven weeks of nivolumab. Every trial patient had relapsed following autologous stem cell transplantation, and prior brentuximab vedotin exposure was what differed among cohorts A, B and C. A total of roughly 60 patients with relapsed/refractory classical Hodgkin lymphoma made up the trial cohort, and each patient's best overall response was complete response, partial response or progressive disease. In the multi-cohort phase II CheckMate 205 trial, trial patients received single-agent nivolumab. An independent review committee assessed best overall response by applying the 2007 International Working Group response criteria. PBMCs from the trial were collected at three points: immediately before nivolumab initiation (C1D1), and during therapy at cycle 2 day 1 and cycle 4 day 1. Peripheral blood was collected in 8 mL Vacutainer Cell Preparation Tubes, from which PBMCs were isolated by centrifugation and then cryopreserved.

The Qiagen DNeasy kit was used to extract genomic DNA both from unsorted PBMCs and from the negatively selected CD4+ and CD8+ fractions. TCR beta CDR3 regions were subjected to amplification by immunoSEQ multiplex PCR with primers that anneal to V and J segments. A synthetic immune receptor repertoire was used to minimize amplification bias, and remaining bias was computationally removed after sequencing. The study's own analysis went as follows. Custom Python scripts were used to quantify repertoire diversity as the Shannon entropy index. Unsorted, CD4+ and CD8+ repertoires were analyzed separately, except in combined analyses where CD4+ and CD8+ sequences were merged in silico. A clone counted as expanded when the clone's frequency after treatment rose at least 2-fold relative to C1D1, and clones undetected at baseline were given a pseudocount of 0.5. Clones with 0 or 1 copy at C1D1 were defined as singleton clones, while clones with 2 or more copies were defined as non-singleton clones. Clones expanded in unsorted samples were labelled as CD4+, CD8+ or unknown by matching protein sequences in sorted samples from the same patient. Wilcoxon tests on paired samples were used to test diversity changes from C1D1 to C4D1. TCRdb carries this immuneACCESS record with in-frame sequences only. Its versions omit some clonotypes, under half of them owing to an unresolved V gene in the studies checked, with the rest unexplained. V and J calls and clone size are those listed in that table; D and trimming were worked out from the DNA. A total of approximately 100,000 clones appear in this sample, 83% of them only once. The ten top clones hold approximately 17% of the sample.

The TCR originated in a human donor with classical Hodgkin lymphoma. Source: peripheral blood mononuclear cells (PBMCs), taken before the fourth cycle of nivolumab.

The DNA is as follows: TGCGCCAGCAGCTACACCGGGACTAGCGGGAGCGAGCAGTACTTC. Its protein product is CASSYTGTSGSEQYF. The chain was built from TRBV5-1 and TRBJ2-7, and TRBD2 matches 14 of the central bases. CDR1 SGHRS and CDR2 YFSETQ are derived from the germline V gene. Measured from the cysteine to the phenylalanine, the CDR3 is 15 residues long. Just the 45-base CDR3 DNA is kept, in frame starting at base 1. V loses 3 bases at its end and J loses 6 bases; junction bases beyond the gene matches: 5.